This passage covers 20 T cell receptor beta chains from one sample sequenced in a study of T cell changes during pregnancy in multiple sclerosis (dated by TCRdb to about 2019). The method behind the library was the immunoSEQ multiplex PCR assay. TCRdb took over this immuneACCESS table, retaining in-frame rearrangements with V and J assigned. Such tables are incomplete; in checked studies, under half of the missing clones stem from an unresolved V gene, and the remainder is unexplained. The sample table contains tens of thousands of clones; only one count was recorded for more than 90% of them. The leading ten clones occupy around 0.4% of the sample. The starting material was CD4+ T cells from peripheral blood mononuclear cells, obtained in the second trimester of pregnancy. These receptors originate from a female donor with multiple sclerosis, enrolled in a pregnancy study.

The chain uses TRBV7-9 and TRBJ1-5; D is possibly TRBD1 (5 bases). Germline lookup yields CDR1 SEHNR and CDR2 FQNEAQ (reference sequence). The CDR3 has 16 residues. Trimming took 0 bases from V and 3 from J, leaving 12 bases between them. Here the CDR3 reads CASSLAETAHNQPQHF. For the CDR3, the DNA is TGTGCCAGCAGCTTAGCGGAGACAGCCCACAATCAGCCCCAGCATTTT.

The chain uses TRBV7-9 and TRBJ2-1; the match to TRBD2 covers 10 bases. This CDR3 spans 18 amino acids. V lost 4 bases to trimming and J lost 7 bases; unmatched junction nucleotides: 16. Germline CDR1 SEHNR, CDR2 FQNEAQ (reference sequence). CDR3 in amino acids: CASSYPPRLAGVWNEQFF. CDR3 coding DNA: TGTGCCAGCAGCTATCCGCCCCGGCTAGCGGGAGTGTGGAATGAGCAGTTCTTC.

This clone has only a few counts. CDR3 amino acids: CASSHRPGHMSSGNTIYF. CDR3 nucleotides: TGTGCCAGCTCGCACCGGCCGGGACATATGAGCTCTGGAAACACCATATATTTT. The rearrangement joins TRBV18 to TRBJ1-3; TRBD1 might be the D (6 bases). The V end lost 6 bases, the J end lost 0 bases, and 21 bases lay between the germline ends. The CDR3 runs 18 residues. Germline CDR1 reads KGHSH; CDR2 reads LQKENI. The variable domain in full, with the rest retrieved from reference TRBV18 and TRBJ1-3, is NAGVMQNPRHLVRRRGQEARLRCSPMKGHSHVYWYRQLPEEGLKFMVYLQKENIIDESGMPKERFSAEFPKEGPSILRIQQVVRGDSAAYFCASSHRPGHMSSGNTIYFGEGSWLTVV.

This chain links TRBV7-9 with TRBJ2-2; unclear D gene. In germline, CDR1 is SEHNR, CDR2 FQNEAQ (reference sequence). The V end lost 6 bases, the J end lost 4 bases, and 21 bases lay between the germline ends. The CDR3 runs to 17 residues. The CDR3, as DNA: TGTGCCAGCAGGGAGCCCCTTGGCCGAAAACTCACCGGGGAGCTGTTTTTT. It yields the protein CASREPLGRKLTGELFF.

The rearrangement joins TRBV5-4 to TRBJ2-5; 13 nucleotides agree with TRBD2. J gave up 0 bases and V 3 bases, and 8 bases lay outside the gene matches. Germline values: CDR1 SGHNT, CDR2 YYREEE (reference sequence). The CDR3 contains 18 residues. The CDR3 DNA reads TGTGCCAGCAGCTGGACTAGCGGGGGCCCAGCGTACCAAGAGACCCAGTACTTC. It specifies CASSWTSGGPAYQETQYF. The whole variable domain, remainder taken from reference TRBV5-4 and TRBJ2-5, is ETGVTQSPTHLIKTRGQQVTLRCSSQSGHNTVSWYQQALGQGPQFIFQYYREEENGRGNFPPRFSGLQFPNYSSELNVNALELDDSALYLCASSWTSGGPAYQETQYFGPGTRLLVL.

Regarding this clone: A read error may account for a junction end that differs from germline. The chain couples TRBV9 to TRBJ1-1; 8 nucleotides line up with TRBD1. The CDR3 totals 14 residues. Germline V gives CDR1 SGDLS, CDR2 YYNGEE. CDR3 DNA: TGTGCCAACAGCTCGGGACAGGAGAACACTGAAGCTTTCTTT. It is translated as CANSSGQENTEAFF.

This chain links TRBV9 with TRBJ1-1; 9 bases match TRBD1. The J segment lost 4 bases and the V segment lost 1 base, leaving 5 bases of the junction unmatched. Looked up from germline, CDR1 is SGDLS and CDR2 is YYNGEE. The CDR3 totals 15 residues. The CDR3 region has the DNA TGTGCCAGCAGCGTAAGACAGGGGGAGGGCACTGAAGCTTTCTTT. It yields the protein CASSVRQGEGTEAFF. Based on the CDR3 plus reference TRBV9 and TRBJ1-1, the full variable domain is DSGVTQTPKHLITATGQRVTLRCSPRSGDLSVYWYQQSLDQGLQFLIQYYNGEERAKGNILERFSAQQFPDLHSELNLSSLELGDSALYFCASSVRQGEGTEAFFGQGTRLTVV.

This clone was seen only a few times. The chain is built from TRBV7-2 and TRBJ1-2, with 8 nucleotides matching TRBD1. The CDR3 extends over 15 amino acids. In germline, CDR1 is SGHTA, CDR2 FQGNSA. Trimming removed 5 bases from V and 5 bases from J; junction bases left unmatched: 10. The CDR3 is CASSELTGQEYGYTF. The CDR3 DNA reads as TGTGCCAGCAGCGAATTAACGGGACAGGAGTATGGCTACACCTTC.

The chain combines TRBV30 with TRBJ2-2, with 7 bases matching TRBD1. The CDR3 length is 15 residues. CDR1 and CDR2 from the germline V gene are GTSNPN and SVGIG (reference sequence). Unmatched junction bases numbered 7, after V lost 2 bases and J lost 4 bases. The CDR3 nucleotides read TGTGCCTGGAGTATGGGACAGCCGTTCACCGGGGAGCTGTTTTTT. It translates to CAWSMGQPFTGELFF.

This clone came up once. The rearrangement links TRBV19 to TRBJ2-7, with 8 bases that match TRBD2. The length of the CDR3 is 14 residues. The trim removed 7 bases at V and 7 bases at J, leaving 12 bases unmatched. Per the germline V gene, CDR1 is LNHDA and CDR2 is SQIVND (reference sequence). CDR3 bases: TGTGCCAGTAAGGAGCGGGAGACATCTCGAGAGCAGTACTTC. Protein: CASKERETSREQYF. The entire variable domain, with the rest obtained from reference TRBV19 and TRBJ2-7, is as follows: DGGITQSPKYLFRKEGQNVTLSCEQNLNHDAMYWYRQDPGQGLRLIYYSQIVNDFQKGDIAEGYSVSREKKESFPLTVTSAQKNPTAFYLCASKERETSREQYFGPGTRLTVT.

This rearrangement joins TRBV27 to TRBJ2-1; possible D gene TRBD2, 6 bases. Germline V gene lookup returns CDR1 MNHEY and CDR2 SMNVEV (reference sequence). V was cut by 4 bases and J by 4 bases, with 17 bases left in between. The CDR3 loop spans 16 amino acids. CDR3 DNA: TGTGCCAGCAGTTACGGGGGAACTCAACCTTACAATGAGCAGTTCTTC. Residues: CASSYGGTQPYNEQFF.

The gene calls are TRBV10-1 and TRBJ2-4, with 7 bases identical to TRBD2. Germline-derived CDR1 and CDR2 are WNHNN and SYGVQD (reference sequence). The CDR3 is 17 residues long. Unmatched junction bases numbered 5, after V lost 0 bases and J lost 0 bases. In nucleotides, the CDR3 is TGCGCCAGCAGTGAGTCCTTGGGAGGGTTAGCCAAAAACATTCAGTACTTC. This sequence encodes CASSESLGGLAKNIQYF.

The rearrangement joins TRBV9 to TRBJ1-2, with TRBD1 matching 8 bases. V lost 0 bases, J lost 4 bases, and 5 bases stayed unmatched. This CDR3 is 15 amino acids long. Germline V CDR1 and CDR2: SGDLS, YYNGEE. The CDR3 protein is CASSVGQGLTYGYTF. The CDR3 DNA is TGTGCCAGCAGCGTAGGACAGGGGCTCACCTATGGCTACACCTTC.

This clone was found once. J is TRBJ1-4 and V is TRBV19; 7 bases agree with TRBD1. There are 12 residues in the CDR3. Looked up from germline, CDR1 is LNHDA and CDR2 is SQIVND (reference sequence). The V and J ends lost 6 bases and 6 bases, in that order; junction bases with no gene match: 1. In nucleotides, the CDR3 is TGTGCCAGTAGGCAGGGGGATGAAAAACTGTTTTTT. Protein: CASRQGDEKLFF.

The chain links TRBV7-2 to TRBJ2-1; 8 bases are a match to TRBD2. With 2 bases clipped from V and 2 bases from J, the junction kept 2 bases outside the gene matches. This CDR3 has 15 amino acids. Germline-derived CDR1 and CDR2 are SGHTA and FQGNSA. The CDR3: CASSLSGGAYNEQFF. CDR3 nucleotides: TGTGCCAGCAGCTTATCGGGAGGGGCCTACAATGAGCAGTTCTTC.

CDR3 DNA: TGTGCCAGCAGCTTTACAGGGAAAGCTTTCTTT. It is translated as CASSFTGKAFF. The genes are TRBV7-9 and TRBJ1-1; D is possibly TRBD1 (6 bases). Trimming left V 3 bases short and J 9 bases short, with 8 bases between. The CDR3 length is 11 residues. Germline V gene data show CDR1 as SEHNR and CDR2 as FQNEAQ (reference sequence).

The V gene is TRBV2, the J gene TRBJ1-6; 10 bases line up with TRBD1. Germline V gene lookup returns CDR1 SNHLY and CDR2 FYNNEI. CDR3 length: 15 residues. The ends lost 6 bases at V and 4 bases at J; junction bases unmatched: 3. The CDR3 protein is CASSAGQGYNSPLHF. The CDR3 DNA reads as TGTGCCAGCAGCGCGGGACAGGGGTATAATTCACCCCTCCACTTT.

This clone turned up a few times. V usage is TRBV18 and J usage is TRBJ1-2; D remains unclear. Germline-derived CDR1 and CDR2 are KGHSH and LQKENI. V lost 6 bases to trimming and J lost 1 base, with 12 bases between them. The length of the CDR3 is 14 residues. CDR3: CASSDAPGNYGYTF. Here the CDR3 DNA reads TGTGCCAGCTCCGACGCCCCGGGTAACTATGGCTACACCTTC. The entire variable domain, with the rest obtained from reference TRBV18 and TRBJ1-2, is as follows: NAGVMQNPRHLVRRRGQEARLRCSPMKGHSHVYWYRQLPEEGLKFMVYLQKENIIDESGMPKERFSAEFPKEGPSILRIQQVVRGDSAAYFCASSDAPGNYGYTFGSGTRLTVV.

This chain uses TRBV7-3 with TRBJ1-2; D unresolved. Trimming cost V 4 bases and J 4 bases, with 13 bases left between them. This CDR3 comprises 14 residues. CDR1 and CDR2 (germline): SGHTA, FQGTGA. The CDR3 loop is CASSSPTSIYGYTF. CDR3 coding DNA: TGTGCCAGCAGCTCCCCTACGAGCATCTATGGCTACACCTTC.

The V gene is TRBV7-2, the J gene TRBJ1-4, with TRBD1 identical over 7 bases. The CDR3 spans 14 residues. The trim removed 1 base at V and 8 bases at J, leaving 4 bases unmatched. From germline, CDR1 is SGHTA and CDR2 FQGNSA. The CDR3 reads CASSLGQGAEKLFF. CDR3 nucleotides: TGTGCCAGCAGCTTAGGACAGGGAGCCGAAAAACTGTTTTTT. Together with reference TRBV7-2 and TRBJ1-4, the CDR3 gives the full variable domain: GAGVSQSPSNKVTEKGKDVELRCDPISGHTALYWYRQSLGQGLEFLIYFQGNSAPDKSGLPSDRFSAERTGGSVSTLTIQRTQQEDSAVYLCASSLGQGAEKLFFGSGTQLSVL.